A single sample is the source of the 6 T cell receptor beta chains below, sequenced in a study of blood T cell repertoires in COVID-19. The repertoire was sequenced with immunoSEQ multiplex PCR; TCRdb's copy has only in-frame clones and lacks some. The repertoire holds 250,000 to 300,000 clones, with more than 80% as singletons. The sample comprised PBMCs or T cells enriched from blood (not recorded which). These receptors came from a woman aged 25 to 39 who had recovered from COVID-19.

The rearrangement uses TRBV7-2 and TRBJ1-2, with 8 bases lining up with TRBD1. This CDR3 is 17 amino acids long. Germline CDR1 and CDR2: SGHTA and FQGNSA. The junction had 14 bases not matched to a gene; V was cut back by 5 bases and J by 3 bases. CDR3 DNA: TGTGCCAGCAGCACCAGGGGGCCCCAAGGACAGCACTATGGCTACACCTTC. Protein product: CASSTRGPQGQHYGYTF.

The rearrangement links TRBV30 to TRBJ2-1; no reliable D call. Trimming left V 5 bases short and J 2 bases short, with 7 bases between. The germline gives CDR1 GTSNPN, CDR2 SVGIG (reference sequence). The CDR3 is 12 amino acids. In DNA form, the CDR3 reads TGTGCCTGGGGCAGGACCTACAATGAGCAGTTCTTC. Residues: CAWGRTYNEQFF.

V is TRBV10-3 and J is TRBJ1-2, with D possibly TRBD1 on 6 matching bases. The CDR3 loop spans 16 amino acids. V dropped 0 bases and J dropped 7 bases, with 18 bases sitting between them. Germline assignment: CDR1 ENHRY and CDR2 SYGVKD. Here the CDR3 DNA reads TGTGCCATCAGTGAGTCACCAGGGGCACTATGGAGTGGCTACACCTTC. Protein sequence: CAISESPGALWSGYTF.

The chain recombines TRBV15 with TRBJ1-5; tentative D call: TRBD1 (5 bases). Germline loops: CDR1 LNHNV, CDR2 YYDKDF (reference sequence). The V end lost 4 bases, the J end lost 3 bases, and 13 bases lay between the germline ends. The CDR3 spans 15 residues. CDR3: CATSNVRQFNQPQHF. CDR3 in DNA: TGTGCCACCAGCAATGTCCGACAGTTCAATCAGCCCCAGCATTTT.

The chain has TRBV28 and TRBJ2-3; D is perhaps TRBD2 (5 bases). This CDR3 has 14 residues. The V end was cut by 5 bases, the J end by 4 bases, with 13 bases between. The germline V gene has CDR1 MDHEN and CDR2 SYDVKM. The CDR3 sequence is CASSPATTPDTQYF. The CDR3 nucleotides read TGTGCCAGCAGTCCCGCGACTACCCCAGATACGCAGTATTTT.

The chain employs TRBV7-2 and TRBJ2-7; 10 bases line up with TRBD2. The germline V gene encodes CDR1 SGHTA and CDR2 FQGNSA. The CDR3 runs to 17 residues. V gave up 3 bases and J gave up 2 bases; unmatched junction bases: 10. The CDR3 loop is CASSFAPLLAGAYEQYF. CDR3 bases: TGTGCCAGCAGCTTCGCGCCGCTTCTAGCGGGGGCCTACGAGCAGTACTTC. Full variable domain (outside the CDR3, taken from reference TRBV7-2 and TRBJ2-7): GAGVSQSPSNKVTEKGKDVELRCDPISGHTALYWYRQSLGQGLEFLIYFQGNSAPDKSGLPSDRFSAERTGGSVSTLTIQRTQQEDSAVYLCASSFAPLLAGAYEQYFGPGTRLTVT.